One and the same sample provided the 4 T cell receptor beta chains below, sequenced in a study of T-cell reconstitution after alpha-beta-depleted transplantation in children. As it was prepared, the TCRbeta library received unique molecular identifiers. TCRdb ran MiXCR on the PCR reads and lists one entry per CDR3 protein. Found here are more than 200,000 distinct CDR3 sequences, more than 7.5% of them singletons; the top ten hold 5% to 6%. The material was PBMCs from the stem cell graft donor, obtained from the stem cell graft. The receptors shown here come from a human donor who donated a stem cell graft to a child with SCID.

At least ten counts were recorded for this clonotype. V and J are TRBV7-9 and TRBJ2-2; D gene uncertain. The V end lost 3 bases, the J end lost 1 base, and 15 bases lay between the germline ends. Germline CDR1 and CDR2: SEHNR and FQNEAQ (reference sequence). The CDR3 is made up of 17 amino acids. The CDR3 here is CASSFSQWGKNTGELFF. The CDR3 bases are TGTGCCAGCAGCTTTAGCCAATGGGGAAAGAACACCGGGGAGCTGTTTTTT.

Ten or more counts support this clonotype. This chain connects TRBV7-2 to TRBJ1-5; possible D gene TRBD1, 5 bases. This CDR3 is built from 16 residues. Trimming took 0 bases from V and 1 from J, leaving 10 bases between them. Per the germline V gene, CDR1 is SGHTA and CDR2 is FQGNSA. The CDR3 DNA reads TGTGCCAGCAGCTTAGCTTGGGGGGTAAGCAATCAGCCCCAGCATTTT. This encodes CASSLAWGVSNQPQHF.

This clonotype occurred many times. This chain uses TRBV4-1 with TRBJ2-7; D not resolved. The CDR3 covers 15 residues. Trimming pared 0 bases from V and 4 bases from J, leaving 13 bases between. Germline V gene sequence: CDR1 MGHRA, CDR2 YSYEKL. In DNA, the CDR3 is TGCGCCAGCAGCCAAGAGGGTGGCAGGATGTACGAGCAGTACTTC. Amino acid sequence: CASSQEGGRMYEQYF.

There are many counts of this clonotype. V and J are TRBV20-1 and TRBJ2-3, with D hard to call. The CDR3 contains 14 residues. The V end lost 1 base, the J end lost 2 bases, and 10 bases lay between the germline ends. Germline V gene lookup returns CDR1 DFQATT and CDR2 SNEGSKA (reference sequence). CDR3 residues: CSARGVTHTDTQYF. CDR3 DNA sequence: TGCAGTGCTAGAGGGGTAACGCACACAGATACGCAGTATTTT.